The next 26 T cell receptor beta chains were all read from a single sample in a study of cytomegalovirus exposure and HLA in healthy donors (dated by TCRdb to the late 2010s). The protocol used for the library was the immunoSEQ multiplex PCR assay. For the multiplex PCR, a mixture combining 60 forward primers for TCR Vbeta segments and 13 reverse primers for TCR Jbeta segments was used. The table was pulled from immuneACCESS by TCRdb, which kept in-frame rearrangements only. Such tables lose some clones; where checked, under half of the loss comes from unresolved V genes, and the rest has no known cause. The sample table holds 130,000 to 150,000 clones, of which over 60% were seen once. The leading ten clones occupy about 3% of the sample. Sequences were obtained from PBMCs. These receptors were obtained from a woman in her twenties or thirties in good health and CMV-seropositive.

The gene calls are TRBV13 and TRBJ2-3, with a weak D call TRBD2 (7 bases). This CDR3 contains 15 residues. Germline V gives CDR1 PRHDT, CDR2 FYEKMQ (reference sequence). Deletions cut 1 base from V and 4 bases from J, with 12 bases between. The CDR3 loop is CASSLARGAADTQYF. The CDR3, as DNA: TGTGCCAGCAGCTTAGCCCGGGGGGCCGCAGATACGCAGTATTTT.

The chain couples TRBV6-1 to TRBJ1-5, with D uncertain. CDR1 MNHNS and CDR2 SASEGT come from the germline V gene. V lost 6 bases and J lost 4, with 10 bases in between. This CDR3 region has 13 residues. CDR3 DNA: TGTGCCAGCAGATATGACGGGAATCAGCCCCAGCATTTT. Its translation is CASRYDGNQPQHF.

This sequence joins TRBV7-8 and TRBJ2-1; D is perhaps TRBD1 (5 bases). V lost 5 bases and J lost 5, with 7 bases in between. The CDR3 contains 12 residues. CDR1 SGHVS and CDR2 FQNEAQ come from the germline V gene. CDR3 sequence: CASSVGHNEQFF. Here the CDR3 DNA reads TGTGCCAGCAGCGTGGGGCACAATGAGCAGTTCTTC.

This rearrangement joins TRBV2 to TRBJ2-5; 8 bases are a match to TRBD1. The CDR3 has 17 residues. V dropped 4 bases and J dropped 1; count of bases not matched to a gene: 11. CDR1 and CDR2 (germline): SNHLY, FYNNEI. CDR3 nucleotides: TGTGCCAGCAGTGGGAGATACCAGGACAGGGCCCAAGAGACCCAGTACTTC. Translated: CASSGRYQDRAQETQYF. Full variable domain (remainder filled in from reference TRBV2 and TRBJ2-5): EPEVTQTPSHQVTQMGQEVILRCVPISNHLYFYWYRQILGQKVEFLVSFYNNEISEKSEIFDDQFSVERPDGSNFTLKIRSTKLEDSAMYFCASSGRYQDRAQETQYFGPGTRLLVL.

This clone was found a few times. As DNA, the CDR3 is TGCGCCAGCAGCTTGGTCCCTAGCAAGAATGAGCAGTTCTTC. Translating gives CASSLVPSKNEQFF. V usage is TRBV5-1 and J usage is TRBJ2-1; D possibly corresponds to TRBD2 (5 bases). The CDR3 contains 14 residues. The germline CDR1 and CDR2 sequences are SGHRS and YFSETQ. Between the trimmed V and J ends, which lost 0 bases and 7 bases, there was a span of 11 bases.

The chain uses TRBV6-5 and TRBJ2-1; D remains ambiguous. Germline V gene sequence: CDR1 MNHEY, CDR2 SVGAGI. This CDR3 is built from 15 residues. V was clipped by 4 bases and J by 9 bases, with 19 bases between them. CDR3 region: CASSFSLAPAGEQFF. In DNA form, the CDR3 reads TGTGCCAGCAGTTTTTCCCTCGCTCCGGCAGGTGAGCAGTTCTTC.

The gene calls are TRBV7-2 and TRBJ1-2; 8 bases align to TRBD1. This CDR3 region has 15 residues. Germline V gene sequence: CDR1 SGHTA, CDR2 FQGNSA. V shed 2 bases, J shed 4 bases, and the junction held 6 bases outside the gene matches. CDR3 sequence: CASSLPRTGSYGYTF. The CDR3 DNA sequence: TGTGCCAGCAGCTTACCTCGGACAGGGAGCTATGGCTACACCTTC.

The gene calls are TRBV27 and TRBJ2-2; TRBD1 might be the D (6 bases). Trimming shortened V by 3 bases and J by 4 bases, and 12 bases separated the two germline ends. The CDR3 length is 15 residues. CDR1 and CDR2 (germline): MNHEY, SMNVEV (reference sequence). CDR3 loop: CASSLVGAGTGELFF. The CDR3 DNA follows: TGTGCCAGCAGTTTGGTGGGGGCCGGCACCGGGGAGCTGTTTTTT.

The chain employs TRBV5-4 and TRBJ2-3; TRBD1 might be the D (6 bases). The V gene lost 2 bases and the J gene lost 5 bases, with 12 bases spanning the gap. Germline CDR1 SGHNT, CDR2 YYREEE (reference sequence). The CDR3 has 14 amino acids. The CDR3 coding sequence is TGTGCCAGCAGCTTCGGGACACCAGGAGATACGCAGTATTTT. Translated, it gives CASSFGTPGDTQYF. Complete variable domain (other parts from reference TRBV5-4 and TRBJ2-3): ETGVTQSPTHLIKTRGQQVTLRCSSQSGHNTVSWYQQALGQGPQFIFQYYREEENGRGNFPPRFSGLQFPNYSSELNVNALELDDSALYLCASSFGTPGDTQYFGPGTRLTVL.

Points on this clone: This sample also contains other DNA sequences that code for the same CDR3. The chain recombines TRBV9 with TRBJ2-5; 7 bases match TRBD2. The CDR3 covers 14 residues. CDR1 is SGDLS, CDR2 YYNGEE, per germline. With V trimmed by 0 bases and J by 2 bases, 1 base remained unmatched. CDR3 nucleotide sequence: TGTGCCAGCAGCGTAGGAGCGGGGCAAGAGACCCAGTACTTC. Translating gives CASSVGAGQETQYF.

The rearrangement uses TRBV5-1 and TRBJ1-5, with D possibly TRBD1 on 5 matching bases. Trimming removed 4 bases at V and 3 bases at J, with 11 bases between. Germline lookup yields CDR1 SGHRS and CDR2 YFSETQ. The CDR3 extends over 14 amino acids. The CDR3 DNA is TGCGCCAGCAGCCCGGGGGGGTTCAATCAGCCCCAGCATTTT. Amino acids: CASSPGGFNQPQHF.

The CDR3 nucleotides read TGTGCCAGCAGCTTGTTTCGTATCTGGGAGGGGAGTACAATCTACGAGCAGTACTTC. Its translation is CASSLFRIWEGSTIYEQYF. V gene TRBV5-6 combines with J gene TRBJ2-7, with 7 bases fitting TRBD2. V was clipped by 1 base and J by 3 bases; unmatched bases: 19. Per germline, CDR1 SGHDT and CDR2 YYEEEE. The CDR3 is made up of 19 amino acids.

The gene calls are TRBV6-5 and TRBJ1-1; no definite D call. V was shortened by 2 bases and J by 1 base, with 5 bases between the two germline ends. The CDR3 extends over 13 amino acids. The germline gives CDR1 MNHEY, CDR2 SVGAGI. CDR3 nucleotide sequence: TGTGCCAGCAGTTACGGGCAGAACACTGAAGCTTTCTTT. It yields the protein CASSYGQNTEAFF.

Comment on this clone: Other nucleotide sequences in the sample specify the same CDR3. This chain links TRBV6-5 with TRBJ2-2; 7 positions match TRBD1. With 5 bases clipped from V and 1 base from J, the junction kept 4 bases outside the gene matches. Per the germline V gene, CDR1 is MNHEY and CDR2 is SVGAGI. The CDR3 runs 15 residues. CDR3 loop: CASSPGTVNTGELFF. The CDR3 DNA reads TGTGCCAGCAGTCCGGGGACAGTGAACACCGGGGAGCTGTTTTTT.

This chain links TRBV5-4 with TRBJ2-6, with a tentative D call TRBD1 (6 bases). Germline CDR1 reads SGHNT; CDR2 reads YYREEE (reference sequence). The CDR3 covers 15 residues. Trimming shortened V by 0 bases and J by 2 bases, and 6 bases separated the two germline ends. The CDR3 DNA reads TGTGCCAGCAGCTTGGCAGGGGCTGGGGCCAACGTCCTGACTTTC. Translating it yields CASSLAGAGANVLTF.

The rearrangement links TRBV25-1 to TRBJ2-5, with 10 nucleotides matching TRBD2. The V segment lost 7 bases and the J segment 5 bases; nucleotides outside the gene matches: 10. CDR1 and CDR2 from the germline V gene are MGHDK and SYGVNS. This CDR3 spans 15 amino acids. The CDR3 reads CASTSLAGVRETQYF. The CDR3 DNA reads TGTGCCAGCACCAGTCTAGCGGGAGTTCGGGAGACCCAGTACTTC. Together with reference TRBV25-1 and TRBJ2-5, the CDR3 gives the full variable domain: EADIYQTPRYLVIGTGKKITLECSQTMGHDKMYWYQQDPGMELHLIHYSYGVNSTEKGDLSSESTVSRIRTEHFPLTLESARPSHTSQYLCASTSLAGVRETQYFGPGTRLLVL.

The chain is built from TRBV25-1 and TRBJ2-6; D might be TRBD1 (6 bases). CDR1 MGHDK and CDR2 SYGVNS come from the germline V gene. V was cut by 0 bases and J by 3 bases, with 9 bases left in between. The CDR3 has 16 amino acids. CDR3 bases: TGTGCCAGCAGTGAATACCACAGGGATGGGGCCAACGTCCTGACTTTC. Translated, it gives CASSEYHRDGANVLTF.

On this clone: Other DNA variants within this sample encode the same CDR3. J is TRBJ1-6 and V is TRBV5-1, with 8 nucleotides matching TRBD1. V lost 0 bases and J lost 7; bases outside the gene matches: 0. Germline CDR1 reads SGHRS; CDR2 reads YFSETQ. The CDR3 is 14 residues long. CDR3 nucleotides: TGCGCCAGCAGCTTGGGACAGGGGAATTCACCCCTCCACTTT. Its protein product is CASSLGQGNSPLHF.

This clone has just one count. The chain recombines TRBV25-1 with TRBJ2-5; no clear D gene. There are 14 residues in the CDR3. Trimming cost V 8 bases and J 3 bases, with 16 bases left between them. Germline CDR1 reads MGHDK; CDR2 reads SYGVNS. The CDR3 reads CASCPRWAKETQYF. CDR3 DNA: TGTGCCAGCTGCCCCCGATGGGCTAAAGAGACCCAGTACTTC. Looking up the rest from reference TRBV25-1 and TRBJ2-5 gives the full variable domain: EADIYQTPRYLVIGTGKKITLECSQTMGHDKMYWYQQDPGMELHLIHYSYGVNSTEKGDLSSESTVSRIRTEHFPLTLESARPSHTSQYLCASCPRWAKETQYFGPGTRLLVL.

The J gene is TRBJ1-5, the V gene TRBV28, with 8 positions matching TRBD1. V was pared by 7 bases and J by 3 bases, with 8 bases of the junction left unmatched. The CDR3 sequence is 15 residues long. Germline-derived CDR1 and CDR2 are MDHEN and SYDVKM. The chain's CDR3 is CASTFSDRANQPQHF. The CDR3 region has the DNA TGTGCCAGCACCTTCTCGGACAGGGCCAATCAGCCCCAGCATTTT.

Written as DNA, the CDR3 is TGTGCCAGCAGCTCCGGGACAGGGCGGGATGAGCAGTTCTTC. It codes for CASSSGTGRDEQFF. The chain is built from TRBV6-1 and TRBJ2-1, with 9 positions matching TRBD1. Trimming took 6 bases from V and 8 from J; bases not matched to a gene: 8. CDR3 length: 14 residues. Germline CDR1 and CDR2: MNHNS and SASEGT.

This clone appeared a few times. The rearrangement links TRBV11-2 to TRBJ2-7, with 7 positions matching TRBD1. The junction had 4 bases not matched to a gene; V was cut back by 0 bases and J by 2 bases. Germline CDR1 SGHAT, CDR2 FQNNGV. The CDR3 contains 15 residues. The CDR3 protein is CASSLERQGPYEQYF. The CDR3 DNA reads as TGTGCCAGCAGCTTAGAGCGACAGGGACCCTACGAGCAGTACTTC.

This clone was seen only a few times. This chain joins TRBV30 and TRBJ2-5; 7 bases agree with TRBD2. Looked up from germline, CDR1 is GTSNPN and CDR2 is SVGIG (reference sequence). This CDR3 spans 13 amino acids. J lost 11 bases, V lost 4 bases, and 13 bases had no gene match. CDR3: CAWKGDLAREQYF. In nucleotides, the CDR3 is TGTGCCTGGAAAGGGGACTTAGCGCGGGAGCAGTACTTC.

This clone showed up just a few times. One base separates it from a far larger clone, so it is likely a read error. The CDR3 DNA sequence: TGTGCCAGCAGTGACGGAGGGATCGACGAGCAGTACGTC. This encodes CASSDGGIDEQYV. The chain uses TRBV2 and TRBJ2-7; D may be TRBD2 (6 bases). V lost 3 bases and J lost 5, with 11 bases in between. The CDR3 has 13 amino acids. Germline CDR1 reads SNHLY; CDR2 reads FYNNEI.

In regard to this clone: Germline and junction disagree at one end, which may indicate a read error. The same CDR3 arises from other DNA sequences in this sample as well. The CDR3 DNA reads as TGTGCCAGCCGACAGGGGGCGAGGAGGCAGCCTCAGCATTTT. Protein sequence: CASRQGARRQPQHF. V gene TRBV27 combines with J gene TRBJ1-5; 10 nucleotides line up with TRBD1. This CDR3 is built from 14 residues. CDR1 and CDR2 from the germline V gene are MNHEY and SMNVEV (reference sequence).

The rearrangement joins TRBV5-1 to TRBJ2-5; possibly TRBD2 for D (6 bases). Trimming cost V 0 bases and J 5 bases, with 14 bases left between them. The CDR3 has 15 residues. Germline CDR1 reads SGHRS; CDR2 reads YFSETQ. The CDR3 reads CASSLAPGEEETQYF. CDR3 coding DNA: TGCGCCAGCAGCTTGGCCCCGGGGGAGGAGGAGACCCAGTACTTC.